A selection of T cell receptor beta chains follows, all from one sample in a study of a mutant IDH1 vaccine in newly diagnosed glioma. What these receptors recognize is not known. Some clones are missing from TCRdb's copy, which holds only in-frame ones; the method was immunoSEQ multiplex PCR. Among tens of thousands of clones listed, under 90% were seen once. This sample comprised PBMCs, obtained from a glioma patient whose treatment included an IDH1 peptide vaccine. These receptors were taken from a man younger than 35 with glioma. The CDR3 runs from the conserved cysteine through the conserved F or W. D genes are given only for firm matches. Not every row has a clone size; where given, it reads once, few, many or a size class.

V: TRBV12-5; length: 15; size: -; J: TRBJ1-5; D: -; CDR3: CASGRGAPSNQPQHF; DNA: TGTGCTAGTGGTCGAGGGGCACCTAGCAATCAGCCCCAGCATTTT
V: TRBV7-8; length: 19; size: -; J: TRBJ1-3; D: -; CDR3: CASSLKQATSSISGNTIYF; DNA: TGTGCCAGCAGCTTAAAGCAGGCTACAAGCTCAATCTCTGGAAACACCATATATTTT
V: TRBV18; length: 13; size: -; J: TRBJ2-5; D: -; CDR3: CASSQGRTETQYF; DNA: TGTGCCAGCTCGCAGGGGCGAACGGAGACCCAGTACTTC
V: TRBV29-1; length: 11; size: few; J: TRBJ1-1; D: -; CDR3: CSVSRQPEAFF; DNA: TGCAGCGTTAGTCGACAGCCAGAAGCTTTCTTT
V: TRBV20-1; length: 10; size: -; J: TRBJ2-2; D: -; CDR3: CSAKRGELFF; DNA: TGCAGTGCCAAGCGCGGGGAGCTGTTTTTT
V: TRBV18; length: 14; size: -; J: TRBJ1-5; D: -; CDR3: CASSPGQSNQPQHF; DNA: TGTGCCAGCTCACCAGGACAGAGCAATCAGCCCCAGCATTTT
V: TRBV19; length: 16; size: -; J: TRBJ1-1; D: -; CDR3: CASSFSGPSLNTEAFF; DNA: TGTGCCAGTAGTTTTTCAGGGCCAAGCCTGAACACTGAAGCTTTCTTT
V: TRBV19; length: 15; size: -; J: TRBJ1-3; D: -; CDR3: CASSPVWSSGNTIYF; DNA: TGTGCCAGTAGTCCAGTTTGGAGCTCTGGAAACACCATATATTTT
V: TRBV7-2; length: 13; size: -; J: TRBJ1-3; D: -; CDR3: CASGGSSGNTIYF; DNA: TGTGCCAGCGGGGGGAGCTCTGGAAACACCATATATTTT
V: TRBV25-1; length: 15; size: -; J: TRBJ2-7; D: -; CDR3: CASPSTGIKAYEQYF; DNA: TGTGCCAGCCCTAGTACAGGGATAAAAGCCTACGAGCAGTACTTC
V: TRBV27; length: 14; size: once; J: TRBJ2-3; D: TRBD2; CDR3: CASSLTGRAYTQYF; DNA: TGTGCCAGCAGTTTAACGGGGAGGGCGTATACGCAGTATTTT
V: TRBV12-5; length: 15; size: -; J: TRBJ1-2; D: TRBD1; CDR3: CASGHEGAFSYGYTF; DNA: TGTGCTAGTGGCCACGAGGGGGCCTTTAGCTATGGCTACACCTTC
V: TRBV9; length: 16; size: -; J: TRBJ1-3; D: -; CDR3: CASSFGGDFAGNTIYF; DNA: TGTGCCAGCAGCTTTGGGGGGGATTTCGCTGGAAACACCATATATTTT
V: TRBV7-9; length: 11; size: -; J: TRBJ1-1; D: TRBD1; CDR3: CASSQGAQAFF; DNA: TGTGCCAGCAGCCAGGGGGCCCAAGCTTTCTTT
V: TRBV9; length: 14; size: once; J: TRBJ2-7; D: -; CDR3: CASSATHSSYEQYF; DNA: TGTGCCAGCAGCGCGACTCATAGCTCCTACGAGCAGTACTTC
V: TRBV7-7; length: 14; size: -; J: TRBJ2-5; D: -; CDR3: CASSLVPGGETQYF; DNA: TGTGCTAGCAGCTTAGTACCTGGGGGGGAGACCCAGTACTTC
V: TRBV9; length: 14; size: -; J: TRBJ2-3; D: -; CDR3: CASSVVSDLDTQYF; DNA: TGTGCCAGCAGCGTAGTTTCCGATTTAGATACGCAGTATTTT
V: TRBV7-9; length: 15; size: -; J: TRBJ1-1; D: -; CDR3: CASSPPQSLNTEAFF; DNA: TGTGCCAGCAGCCCCCCGCAATCCCTTAACACTGAAGCTTTCTTT
V: TRBV30; length: 13; size: -; J: TRBJ1-5; D: -; CDR3: CAWTSNPYQPQHF; DNA: TGTGCCTGGACGTCCAACCCCTATCAGCCCCAGCATTTT
V: TRBV7-2; length: 14; size: -; J: TRBJ1-1; D: -; CDR3: CASSVIAADTEAFF; DNA: TGTGCCAGCAGCGTAATAGCCGCTGATACTGAAGCTTTCTTT
V: TRBV29-1; length: 12; size: few; J: TRBJ1-2; D: -; CDR3: CSVERGSYGYTF; DNA: TGCAGCGTTGAAAGAGGGAGCTATGGCTACACCTTC
V: TRBV5-1; length: 13; size: -; J: TRBJ1-1; D: -; CDR3: CASSVWQQGEAFF; DNA: TGCGCCAGCAGCGTGTGGCAACAGGGTGAAGCTTTCTTT
V: TRBV13; length: 13; size: -; J: TRBJ2-3; D: -; CDR3: CASSSISTDTQYF; DNA: TGTGCCAGCAGCTCAATAAGCACAGATACGCAGTATTTT
V: TRBV7-7; length: 13; size: -; J: TRBJ1-1; D: -; CDR3: CASSLGVSTEAFF; DNA: TGTGCTAGCAGCTTAGGGGTGAGCACTGAAGCTTTCTTT
V: TRBV4-1; length: 17; size: -; J: TRBJ1-3; D: -; CDR3: CASSQVQHLTSGNTIYF; DNA: TGCGCCAGCAGCCAAGTTCAGCACCTCACCTCTGGAAACACCATATATTTT
V: TRBV30; length: 12; size: -; J: TRBJ2-7; D: -; CDR3: CAWSAGNYEQYF; DNA: TGTGCCTGGAGTGCAGGGAACTACGAGCAGTACTTC
V: TRBV14; length: 15; size: -; J: TRBJ1-2; D: -; CDR3: CASSQDRRQNYGYTF; DNA: TGTGCCAGCAGCCAAGATAGGAGGCAGAACTATGGCTACACCTTC
V: TRBV15; length: 16; size: -; J: TRBJ2-1; D: TRBD2; CDR3: CATSRRLAGGYNEQFF; DNA: TGTGCCACCAGCCGCAGACTAGCGGGAGGCTACAATGAGCAGTTCTTC
V: TRBV5-5; length: 15; size: -; J: TRBJ1-2; D: TRBD1; CDR3: CASSLDRGLSYGYTF; DNA: TGTGCCAGCAGCTTGGACAGGGGGCTGAGTTATGGCTACACCTTC
V: TRBV7-9; length: 16; size: -; J: TRBJ2-1; D: -; CDR3: CASSQTKSISLDEQFF; DNA: TGTGCCAGCAGCCAGACAAAGTCTATTTCTCTCGATGAGCAGTTCTTC
V: TRBV5-6; length: 17; size: -; J: TRBJ1-6; D: TRBD1; CDR3: CASSLGQGSSYNSPLHF; DNA: TGTGCCAGCAGCTTGGGACAGGGGAGCTCCTATAATTCACCCCTCCACTTT
V: TRBV13; length: 16; size: -; J: TRBJ1-6; D: TRBD1; CDR3: CASSFQLQGAYSPLHF; DNA: TGTGCCAGCAGCTTTCAATTACAGGGGGCGTACTCACCCCTCCACTTT
V: TRBV5-1; length: 16; size: -; J: TRBJ1-2; D: TRBD1; CDR3: CASSPRDSNINYGYTF; DNA: TGCGCCAGCAGCCCCCGGGACAGCAATATAAACTATGGCTACACCTTC
V: TRBV30; length: 14; size: -; J: TRBJ1-5; D: -; CDR3: CAWSSSGQNQPQHF; DNA: TGTGCCTGGAGTTCCTCCGGGCAGAATCAGCCCCAGCATTTT
V: TRBV6-1; length: 15; size: -; J: TRBJ2-7; D: TRBD1; CDR3: CASSEMRDRSYEQYF; DNA: TGTGCCAGCAGTGAAATGAGGGACAGGTCATACGAGCAGTACTTC
V: TRBV29-1; length: 11; size: -; J: TRBJ2-1; D: -; CDR3: CSEIFHNEQFF; DNA: TGCAGCGAAATTTTCCACAATGAGCAGTTCTTC
V: TRBV7-9; length: 15; size: -; J: TRBJ2-6; D: -; CDR3: CASSLLKRSANVLTF; DNA: TGTGCCAGCAGCCTCCTGAAGCGATCGGCCAACGTCCTGACTTTC
V: TRBV9; length: 13; size: few; J: TRBJ2-1; D: TRBD2; CDR3: CASSVMTSDEQFF; DNA: TGTGCCAGCAGCGTTATGACTAGCGATGAGCAGTTCTTC
V: TRBV5-1; length: 14; size: -; J: TRBJ2-5; D: -; CDR3: CASSLSQGYETQYF; DNA: TGCGCCAGCAGCTTGTCACAGGGCTACGAGACCCAGTACTTC
V: TRBV7-3; length: 15; size: -; J: TRBJ2-2; D: -; CDR3: CASSLILPPTGELFF; DNA: TGTGCCAGCAGCCTTATCCTCCCCCCCACCGGGGAGCTGTTTTTT
V: TRBV6-5; length: 14; size: -; J: TRBJ1-4; D: -; CDR3: CASSRLGINEKLFF; DNA: TGTGCCAGCAGTCGTTTGGGGATCAATGAAAAACTGTTTTTT